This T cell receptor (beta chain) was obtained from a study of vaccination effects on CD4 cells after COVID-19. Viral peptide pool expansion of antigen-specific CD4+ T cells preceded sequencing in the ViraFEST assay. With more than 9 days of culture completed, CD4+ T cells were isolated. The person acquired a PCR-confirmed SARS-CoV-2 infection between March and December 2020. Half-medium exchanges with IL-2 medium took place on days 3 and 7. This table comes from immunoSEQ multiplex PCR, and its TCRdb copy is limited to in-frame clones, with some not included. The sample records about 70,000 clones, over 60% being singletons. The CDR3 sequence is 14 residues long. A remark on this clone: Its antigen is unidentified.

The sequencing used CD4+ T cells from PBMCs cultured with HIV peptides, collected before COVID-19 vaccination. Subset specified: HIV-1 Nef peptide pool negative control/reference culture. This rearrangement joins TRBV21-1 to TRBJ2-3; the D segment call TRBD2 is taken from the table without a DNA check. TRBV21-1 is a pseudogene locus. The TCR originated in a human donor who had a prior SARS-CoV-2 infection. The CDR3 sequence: CASSKDCKGDTQYF. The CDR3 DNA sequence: TGTGCCAGCAGCAAGGACTGCAAAGGGGATACGCAGTATTTT.